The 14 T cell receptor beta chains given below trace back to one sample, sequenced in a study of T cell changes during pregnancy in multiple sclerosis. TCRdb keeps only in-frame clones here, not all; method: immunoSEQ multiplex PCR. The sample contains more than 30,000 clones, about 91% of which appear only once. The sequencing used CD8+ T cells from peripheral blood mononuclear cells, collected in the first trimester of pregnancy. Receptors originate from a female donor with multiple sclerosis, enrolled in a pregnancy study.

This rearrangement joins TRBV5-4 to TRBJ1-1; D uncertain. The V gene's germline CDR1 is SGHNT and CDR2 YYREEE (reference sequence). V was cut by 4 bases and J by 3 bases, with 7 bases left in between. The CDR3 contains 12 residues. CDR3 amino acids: CASSRSDTEAFF. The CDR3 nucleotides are TGTGCCAGCAGCCGCAGTGACACTGAAGCTTTCTTT.

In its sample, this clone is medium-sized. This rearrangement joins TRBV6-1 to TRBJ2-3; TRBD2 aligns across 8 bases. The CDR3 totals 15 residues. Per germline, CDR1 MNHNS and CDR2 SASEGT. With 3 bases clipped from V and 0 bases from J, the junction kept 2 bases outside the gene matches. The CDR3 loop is CASSEIAGSTDTQYF. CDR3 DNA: TGTGCCAGCAGTGAGATAGCGGGGAGCACAGATACGCAGTATTTT.

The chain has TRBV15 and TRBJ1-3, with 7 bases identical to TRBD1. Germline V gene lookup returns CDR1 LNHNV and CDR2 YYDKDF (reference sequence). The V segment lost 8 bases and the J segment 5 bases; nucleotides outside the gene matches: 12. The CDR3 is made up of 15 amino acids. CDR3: CATGPTGHHRNTIYF. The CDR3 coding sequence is TGTGCCACCGGGCCGACAGGGCACCATCGAAACACCATATATTTT.

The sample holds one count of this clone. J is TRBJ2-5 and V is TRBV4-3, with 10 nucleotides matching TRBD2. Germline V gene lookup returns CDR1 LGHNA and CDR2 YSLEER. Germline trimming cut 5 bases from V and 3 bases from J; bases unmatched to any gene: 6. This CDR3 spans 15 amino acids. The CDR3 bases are TGCGCCAGCAGCGCCAGGACTAGCGGTGAAGAGACCCAGTACTTC. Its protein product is CASSARTSGEETQYF.

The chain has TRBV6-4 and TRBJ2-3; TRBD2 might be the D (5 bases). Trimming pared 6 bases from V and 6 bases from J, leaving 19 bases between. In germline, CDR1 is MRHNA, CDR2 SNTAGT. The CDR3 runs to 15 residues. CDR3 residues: CASSLKREGSDTQYF. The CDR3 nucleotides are TGTGCCAGCAGCCTCAAGAGGGAAGGAAGCGATACGCAGTATTTT.

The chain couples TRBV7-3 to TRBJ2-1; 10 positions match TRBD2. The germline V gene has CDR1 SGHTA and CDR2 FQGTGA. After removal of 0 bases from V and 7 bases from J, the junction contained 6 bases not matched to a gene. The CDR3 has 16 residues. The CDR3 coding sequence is TGTGCCAGCAGCTTAACGTTAGCGGGGGGAGGGAATGAGCAGTTCTTC. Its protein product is CASSLTLAGGGNEQFF.

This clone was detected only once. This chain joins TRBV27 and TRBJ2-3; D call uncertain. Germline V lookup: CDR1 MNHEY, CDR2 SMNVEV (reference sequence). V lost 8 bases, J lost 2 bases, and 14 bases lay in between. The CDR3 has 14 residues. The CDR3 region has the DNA TGTGCCAGCGGTAAACAGAAATCCACAGATACGCAGTATTTT. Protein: CASGKQKSTDTQYF.

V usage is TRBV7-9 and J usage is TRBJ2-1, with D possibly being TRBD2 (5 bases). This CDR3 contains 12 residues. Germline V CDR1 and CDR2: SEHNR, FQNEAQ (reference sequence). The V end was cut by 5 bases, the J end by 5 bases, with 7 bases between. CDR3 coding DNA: TGTGCCAGCAGCCAAGCGGACAATGAGCAGTTCTTC. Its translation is CASSQADNEQFF.

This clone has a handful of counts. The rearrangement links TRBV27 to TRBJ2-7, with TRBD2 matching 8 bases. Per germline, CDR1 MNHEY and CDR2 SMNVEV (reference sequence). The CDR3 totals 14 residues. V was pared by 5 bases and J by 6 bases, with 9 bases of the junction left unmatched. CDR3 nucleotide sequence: TGTGCCAGCAGTCGAGGGACTAGAGGCACCGAGCAGTACTTC. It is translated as CASSRGTRGTEQYF.

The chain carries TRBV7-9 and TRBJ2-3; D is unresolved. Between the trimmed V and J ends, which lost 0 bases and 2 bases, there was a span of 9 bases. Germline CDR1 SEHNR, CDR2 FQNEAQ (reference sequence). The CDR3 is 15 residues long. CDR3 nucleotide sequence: TGTGCCAGCAGCTTAGCCAAGAAGCCCACAGATACGCAGTATTTT. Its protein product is CASSLAKKPTDTQYF.

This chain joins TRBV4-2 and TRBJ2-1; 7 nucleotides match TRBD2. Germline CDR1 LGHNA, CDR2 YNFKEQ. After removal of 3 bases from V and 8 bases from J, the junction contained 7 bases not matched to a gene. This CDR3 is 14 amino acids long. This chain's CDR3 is CASSQTAGVHEQFF. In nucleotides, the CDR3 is TGTGCCAGCAGCCAGACGGCGGGGGTCCATGAGCAGTTCTTC.

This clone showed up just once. CDR3: CASSSGAGGPEETQYF. CDR3 nucleotide sequence: TGTGCCAGCAGCTCGGGAGCGGGGGGGCCGGAAGAGACCCAGTACTTC. V is TRBV7-3 and J is TRBJ2-5; 10 positions match TRBD2. Germline CDR1 reads SGHTA; CDR2 reads FQGTGA. This CDR3 region has 16 residues. Trimming removed 4 bases from V and 3 bases from J; junction bases left unmatched: 8.

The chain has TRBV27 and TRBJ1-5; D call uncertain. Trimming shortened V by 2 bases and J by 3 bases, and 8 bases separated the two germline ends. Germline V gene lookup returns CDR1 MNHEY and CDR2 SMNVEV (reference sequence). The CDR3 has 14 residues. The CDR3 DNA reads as TGTGCCAGCAGTTTAGGCCAGTTCAATCAGCCCCAGCATTTT. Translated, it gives CASSLGQFNQPQHF.

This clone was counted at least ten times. The CDR3 here is CASSLAPRDSYNEQFF. CDR3 DNA: TGTGCCAGCAGCTTAGCTCCCCGGGACTCCTACAATGAGCAGTTCTTC. The chain uses TRBV7-8 and TRBJ2-1; possibly TRBD2 for D (5 bases). Germline-derived CDR1 and CDR2 are SGHVS and FQNEAQ. The V and J ends lost 0 bases and 0 bases respectively, with 9 bases between them. This CDR3 is 16 amino acids long.